The 29 T cell receptor beta chains in this list originate from one sample, sequenced in a study of early T cells in non-severe SARS-CoV-2 infection. TCRdb independently ran MiXCR on the 5' RACE reads; one entry per CDR3 protein. The sample has about 70,000 distinct CDR3 sequences; around 12% are singletons. The specimen comprised whole blood, sampled at baseline. These receptors were collected from an adult who was a healthcare worker with PCR-confirmed SARS-CoV-2 infection or an uninfected control (not recorded which). The donor label of this sample is uncertain.

This clonotype was observed at least ten times. This chain links TRBV6-5 with TRBJ1-2; 7 nucleotides line up with TRBD1. Germline trimming cut 0 bases from V and 7 bases from J; bases unmatched to any gene: 11. From germline, CDR1 is MNHEY and CDR2 SVGAGI. The CDR3 totals 16 residues. The CDR3 nucleotides read TGTGCCAGCAGTTACTCGACAGGGTTTGTGACATCTGGCTACACCTTC. Encoded protein: CASSYSTGFVTSGYTF.

This clonotype was counted many times. The chain uses TRBV5-1 and TRBJ2-1, with D perhaps matching TRBD2 (5 bases). Germline CDR1 reads SGHRS; CDR2 reads YFSETQ. V lost 4 bases to trimming and J lost 9 bases, with 17 bases between them. The CDR3 totals 14 residues. CDR3 in DNA: TGCGCCAGCAGCCGAACACCTAGCAAGGGTGAGCAGTTCTTC. It translates to CASSRTPSKGEQFF.

This clonotype was detected only a few times. The genes are TRBV29-1 and TRBJ2-3; possibly TRBD1 for D (5 bases). V lost 3 bases to trimming and J lost 2 bases, with 12 bases between them. This CDR3 comprises 14 residues. Germline V gene sequence: CDR1 SQVTM, CDR2 ANQGSEA. The CDR3 DNA reads as TGCAGCGTTGATGAGTGGGGCCCCACAGATACGCAGTATTTT. It codes for CSVDEWGPTDTQYF.

The chain has TRBV21-1 and TRBJ2-1; the D segment call TRBD2 is taken from the table without a DNA check. TRBV21-1 is given as a pseudogene. This CDR3 is 15 amino acids long. The CDR3 region is CASTGGEVRYNEQFF. CDR3 in DNA: TGTGCCAGCACGGGAGGGGAAGTAAGGTACAATGAGCAGTTCTTC.

This clonotype was observed at least ten times. V gene TRBV7-2 combines with J gene TRBJ2-7, with 7 nucleotides matching TRBD1. The CDR3 sequence is 15 residues long. V was clipped by 1 base and J by 5 bases; unmatched bases: 8. The germline gives CDR1 SGHTA, CDR2 FQGNSA. The CDR3 reads CASSLDGTVIDEQYF. The CDR3 region has the DNA TGTGCCAGCAGCTTAGACGGGACAGTTATCGACGAGCAGTACTTC. Drawing the rest from reference TRBV7-2 and TRBJ2-7, the complete variable domain is GAGVSQSPSNKVTEKGKDVELRCDPISGHTALYWYRQSLGQGLEFLIYFQGNSAPDKSGLPSDRFSAERTGGSVSTLTIQRTQQEDSAVYLCASSLDGTVIDEQYFGPGTRLTVT.

This clonotype was counted a few times. The CDR3 here is CASSLPSVVTQYF. CDR3 sequence (DNA): TGTGCCAGCAGCTTGCCTAGCGTCGTGACCCAGTACTTC. The chain links TRBV7-2 to TRBJ2-5; a possible D gene is TRBD2 (6 bases). This CDR3 contains 13 residues. Germline CDR1 reads SGHTA; CDR2 reads FQGNSA. V was shortened by 3 bases and J by 7 bases, with 12 bases between the two germline ends.

In its sample, this clonotype was seen once. The J gene is TRBJ2-3, the V gene TRBV4-1; TRBD2 agrees at 7 bases. Germline trimming cut 4 bases from V and 4 bases from J; bases unmatched to any gene: 14. The CDR3 runs 17 residues. CDR1 MGHRA and CDR2 YSYEKL come from the germline V gene. For the CDR3, the DNA is TGCGCCAGCAGCCCCCTGGGAACGGTGGGAGGGGCAGATACGCAGTATTTT. As protein: CASSPLGTVGGADTQYF.

Ten or more counts support this clonotype. The CDR3 DNA reads TGCGCCAGCAGCTCGGGGGTTCCCGAGCAGTACTTC. Residues: CASSSGVPEQYF. The genes are TRBV5-1 and TRBJ2-7; weak D call: TRBD2 (6 bases). Germline CDR1 reads SGHRS; CDR2 reads YFSETQ. This CDR3 spans 12 amino acids. V shed 3 bases and J shed 6 bases, with 10 bases lying between them.

This clonotype was detected many times. The chain couples TRBV7-6 to TRBJ2-2; D is ambiguous. Germline values: CDR1 SGHVS, CDR2 FNYEAQ. The CDR3 has 14 amino acids. The ends were cut back, 1 base at V and 2 bases at J, with 5 bases in the middle. CDR3 loop: CASSLEINTGELFF. The CDR3 DNA reads TGTGCCAGCAGCTTAGAGATTAACACCGGGGAGCTGTTTTTT.

The V call is TRBV7-8, the J call TRBJ2-7, with D perhaps assigned TRBD1 or TRBD2 (6 bases each). The CDR3 consists of 15 residues. V lost 2 bases and J lost 4, with 15 bases in between. Germline CDR1 SGHVS, CDR2 FQNEAQ. The CDR3 sequence is CASSLIGGRVYEQYF. The CDR3 nucleotides are TGTGCCAGCAGCTTAATCGGGGGCAGGGTATACGAGCAGTACTTC.

In its sample, this clonotype was seen many times. The V and J genes are TRBV6-5 and TRBJ2-7; weak D call: TRBD2 (6 bases). Germline V gene lookup returns CDR1 MNHEY and CDR2 SVGAGI. V was pared by 5 bases and J by 7 bases, with 15 bases between. This CDR3 spans 13 amino acids. The CDR3 DNA is TGTGCCAGCAGTCCTGGGACTTCCTGGGAGCAGTACTTC. Encoded protein: CASSPGTSWEQYF.

This clonotype was seen ten or more times. The chain uses TRBV11-3 and TRBJ1-1; D gene uncertain. The CDR3 is 14 residues long. V lost 1 base and J lost 1, with 7 bases in between. Germline loops: CDR1 SGHNT, CDR2 YENEEA. CDR3 loop: CASSLGAWNTEAFF. The CDR3 DNA reads TGTGCCAGCAGCTTAGGAGCGTGGAACACTGAAGCTTTCTTT.

The V gene is TRBV20-1, the J gene TRBJ2-4, with 10 bases fitting TRBD2. The V and J ends lost 0 bases and 7 bases, in that order; junction bases with no gene match: 6. CDR3 length equals 15 residues. Germline CDR1 reads DFQATT; CDR2 reads SNEGSKA (reference sequence). CDR3 nucleotides: TGCAGTGCTAGAGATAGGCTAGCGGGAGTGAACATTCAGTACTTC. Its translation: CSARDRLAGVNIQYF.

The rearrangement joins TRBV7-2 to TRBJ2-1; 8 positions agree with TRBD1. V lost 5 bases and J lost 5; bases outside the gene matches: 5. Germline V gives CDR1 SGHTA, CDR2 FQGNSA. The CDR3 contains 14 residues. Here the CDR3 reads CASSKGQANNEQFF. The CDR3 coding sequence is TGTGCCAGCAGCAAGGGACAGGCTAACAATGAGCAGTTCTTC.

This clonotype was picked up many times. The chain employs TRBV19 and TRBJ2-7, with 7 bases aligning to TRBD1. V was pared by 5 bases and J by 3 bases, with 7 bases of the junction left unmatched. Germline lookup yields CDR1 LNHDA and CDR2 SQIVND (reference sequence). The CDR3 is 14 residues long. The CDR3 is CASSLQGTLYEQYF. The CDR3 DNA reads TGTGCCAGTAGTCTACAGGGGACCCTCTACGAGCAGTACTTC. Full variable domain (remainder filled in from reference TRBV19 and TRBJ2-7): DGGITQSPKYLFRKEGQNVTLSCEQNLNHDAMYWYRQDPGQGLRLIYYSQIVNDFQKGDIAEGYSVSREKKESFPLTVTSAQKNPTAFYLCASSLQGTLYEQYFGPGTRLTVT.

V usage is TRBV5-1 and J usage is TRBJ2-2; weak D call: TRBD1 (5 bases). Germline V gives CDR1 SGHRS, CDR2 YFSETQ. V was shortened by 5 bases and J by 0 bases, with 8 bases between the two germline ends. This CDR3 is built from 14 residues. In nucleotides, the CDR3 is TGCGCCAGCAGTGTAGGGGCGAACACCGGGGAGCTGTTTTTT. Translated: CASSVGANTGELFF. Using reference TRBV5-1 and TRBJ2-2 for the parts outside the CDR3, the full variable domain is KAGVTQTPRYLIKTRGQQVTLSCSPISGHRSVSWYQQTPGQGLQFLFEYFSETQRNKGNFPGRFSGRQFSNSRSEMNVSTLELGDSALYLCASSVGANTGELFFGEGSRLTVL.

For the CDR3, the DNA is TGTGCCAGCAGCTTAGACAGCTATGGCTACACCTTC. It codes for CASSLDSYGYTF. This chain uses TRBV7-2 with TRBJ1-2; D unclear. Germline CDR1 reads SGHTA; CDR2 reads FQGNSA. V lost 1 base and J 4 bases, leaving 4 bases between the germline ends. The CDR3 runs to 12 residues.

In its sample, this clonotype was seen a few times. The CDR3 does not close with the conserved phenylalanine or tryptophan, likely indicating a read error. The DNA is omitted, as the CDR3 cannot be located on it reliably, and the CDR3 follows TCRdb's listing. The chain recombines TRBV21-1 with TRBJ2-3; the table assigns TRBD2, which was not confirmed against the DNA. TRBV21-1 constitutes a pseudogene. The CDR3 length equals 8 residues, ends included. This CDR3 reads CASIYRAG.

This clonotype has just a few counts. The V call is TRBV18, the J call TRBJ1-2, with 8 bases that match TRBD1. The CDR3 has 16 residues. The J segment lost 2 bases and the V segment lost 5 bases, leaving 10 bases of the junction unmatched. Germline V gives CDR1 KGHSH, CDR2 LQKENI. This chain's CDR3 is CASSSLPGQANYGYTF. CDR3 sequence (DNA): TGTGCCAGCTCATCCCTCCCGGGACAGGCCAACTATGGCTACACCTTC.

This clonotype has more than one count but fewer than ten. The V call is TRBV5-5, the J call TRBJ2-2; 7 bases are shared with TRBD1. Germline CDR1 is SGHKS and CDR2 is YYEKEE (reference sequence). The CDR3 is 16 amino acids. V dropped 1 base and J dropped 5; count of bases not matched to a gene: 8. For the CDR3, the DNA is TGTGCCAGCAGCTTGAGTGACAGGGTCTTTACCGGGGAGCTGTTTTTT. Protein: CASSLSDRVFTGELFF.

J is TRBJ2-7 and V is TRBV12-3 or TRBV12-4; possibly TRBD2 for D (5 bases). This CDR3 has 13 amino acids. Deletions cut 3 bases from V and 10 bases from J, with 16 bases between. The CDR3 sequence: CASSFPGSSLQYF. DNA of the CDR3: TGTGCCAGCAGTTTCCCGGGATCCTCGCTCCAGTACTTC.

The CDR3: CASRYRGSFTEAFF. CDR3 coding DNA: TGTGCCAGTCGTTACAGGGGTAGTTTCACTGAAGCTTTCTTT. The chain has TRBV19 and TRBJ1-1, with 7 bases identical to TRBD1. Germline CDR1 LNHDA, CDR2 SQIVND (reference sequence). The length of the CDR3 is 14 residues. Trimming took 8 bases from V and 4 from J; bases not matched to a gene: 10.

The chain is built from TRBV7-3 and TRBJ1-2; D unresolved. The ends were cut back, 5 bases at V and 3 bases at J, with 13 bases in the middle. Germline CDR1 is SGHTA and CDR2 is FQGTGA. The CDR3 extends over 14 amino acids. The CDR3 loop is CASSPFLRDYGYTF. CDR3 nucleotides: TGTGCCAGCAGCCCCTTTTTGAGAGACTATGGCTACACCTTC.

This chain uses TRBV5-1 with TRBJ2-3; the match to TRBD2 covers 7 bases. CDR3 length: 13 residues. J was trimmed by 4 bases and V by 9 bases; bases with no gene match: 8. CDR1 and CDR2 (germline): SGHRS, YFSETQ. The CDR3: CATAGDGADTQYF. CDR3 nucleotides: TGCGCCACCGCGGGAGACGGAGCAGATACGCAGTATTTT.

This chain joins TRBV9 and TRBJ2-5, with TRBD2 matching over 12 bases. Germline assignment: CDR1 SGDLS and CDR2 YYNGEE. J gave up 10 bases and V 0 bases, and 4 bases lay outside the gene matches. The CDR3 runs 14 residues. The CDR3 protein is CASSVEASGGVQYF. In nucleotides, the CDR3 is TGTGCCAGCAGCGTAGAGGCTAGCGGGGGGGTCCAGTACTTC.

This clonotype was seen only a few times. In DNA form, the CDR3 reads TGTGCCAGCAGCTCTGAAGCTAACTATGGCTACACCTTC. Its protein is CASSSEANYGYTF. The V and J genes are TRBV7-2 and TRBJ1-2; no clear D. This CDR3 has 13 residues. Germline lookup yields CDR1 SGHTA and CDR2 FQGNSA. V gave up 4 bases and J gave up 0 bases, with 6 bases separating them.

This clonotype appeared many times. The rearrangement uses TRBV20-1 and TRBJ2-2; 11 bases fit TRBD2. Germline CDR1 DFQATT, CDR2 SNEGSKA (reference sequence). The CDR3 spans 16 residues. The trim removed 5 bases at V and 5 bases at J, leaving 10 bases unmatched. The CDR3 reads CSASTSGGGSTGELFF. CDR3 bases: TGCAGTGCTTCTACTAGCGGGGGCGGGTCGACCGGGGAGCTGTTTTTT.

This clonotype has just a few counts. The genes are TRBV7-3 and TRBJ2-3; D uncertain. CDR3 length equals 15 residues. Trimming took 2 bases from V and 1 from J, leaving 10 bases between them. Germline CDR1 SGHTA, CDR2 FQGTGA. The CDR3 sequence: CASSLLSVGTDTQYF. CDR3 nucleotide sequence: TGTGCCAGCAGCTTATTGTCTGTGGGCACAGATACGCAGTATTTT.

The gene calls are TRBV6-2 or TRBV6-3 and TRBJ1-4; D is ambiguous. CDR1 MNHEY and CDR2 SVGEGT come from the germline V gene. The CDR3 consists of 13 residues. V lost 2 bases and J lost 8, with 9 bases in between. This CDR3 reads CASSYNTGEKLFF. The CDR3 DNA follows: TGTGCCAGCAGTTACAACACCGGAGAAAAACTGTTTTTT.